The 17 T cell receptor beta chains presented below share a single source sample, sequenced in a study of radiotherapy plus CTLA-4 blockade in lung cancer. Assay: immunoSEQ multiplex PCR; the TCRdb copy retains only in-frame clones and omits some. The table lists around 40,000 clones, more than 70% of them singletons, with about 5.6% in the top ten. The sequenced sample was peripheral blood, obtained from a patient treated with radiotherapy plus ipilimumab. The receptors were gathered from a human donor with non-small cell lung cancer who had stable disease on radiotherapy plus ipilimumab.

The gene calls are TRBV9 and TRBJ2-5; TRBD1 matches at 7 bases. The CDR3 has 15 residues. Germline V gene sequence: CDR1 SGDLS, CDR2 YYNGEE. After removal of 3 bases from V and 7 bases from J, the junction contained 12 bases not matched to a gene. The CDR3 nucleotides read TGTGCCAGCAGCGCTACGACAGGGTGGTTGGGGACCCAGTACTTC. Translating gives CASSATTGWLGTQYF.

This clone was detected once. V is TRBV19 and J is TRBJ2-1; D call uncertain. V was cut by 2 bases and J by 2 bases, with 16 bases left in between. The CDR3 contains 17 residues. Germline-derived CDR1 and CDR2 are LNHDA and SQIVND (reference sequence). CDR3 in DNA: TGTGCCAGTAGTATAAAATTCCCCGGTGTCACCTACAATGAGCAGTTCTTC. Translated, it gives CASSIKFPGVTYNEQFF.

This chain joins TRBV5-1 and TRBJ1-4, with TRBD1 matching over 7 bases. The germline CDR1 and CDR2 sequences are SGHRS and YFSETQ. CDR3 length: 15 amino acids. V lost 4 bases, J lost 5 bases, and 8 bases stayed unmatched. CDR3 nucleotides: TGCGCCAGCAGCGTCCGACAGGGAACAAATGAAAAACTGTTTTTT. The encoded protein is CASSVRQGTNEKLFF.

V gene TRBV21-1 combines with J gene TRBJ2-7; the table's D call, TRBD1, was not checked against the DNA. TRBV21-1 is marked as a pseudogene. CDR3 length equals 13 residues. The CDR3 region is CARGTAQPYEQYF. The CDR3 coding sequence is TGTGCCAGGGGGACAGCCCAGCCCTACGAGCAGTACTTC.

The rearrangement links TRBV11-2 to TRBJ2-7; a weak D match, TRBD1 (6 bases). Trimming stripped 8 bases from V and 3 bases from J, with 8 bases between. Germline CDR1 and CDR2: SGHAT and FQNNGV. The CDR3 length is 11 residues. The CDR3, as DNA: TGTGCCAGCTTACAGGGCTACGAGCAGTACTTC. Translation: CASLQGYEQYF.

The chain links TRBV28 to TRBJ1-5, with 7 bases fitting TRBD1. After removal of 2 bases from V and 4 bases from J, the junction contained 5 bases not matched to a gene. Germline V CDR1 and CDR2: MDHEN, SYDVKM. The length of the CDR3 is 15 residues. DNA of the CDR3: TGTGCCAGCAGTTTAGCAGGGGGGCGGAATCAGCCCCAGCATTTT. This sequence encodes CASSLAGGRNQPQHF. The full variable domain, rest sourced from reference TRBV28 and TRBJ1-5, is DVKVTQSSRYLVKRTGEKVFLECVQDMDHENMFWYRQDPGLGLRLIYFSYDVKMKEKGDIPEGYSVSREKKERFSLILESASTNQTSMYLCASSLAGGRNQPQHFGDGTRLSIL.

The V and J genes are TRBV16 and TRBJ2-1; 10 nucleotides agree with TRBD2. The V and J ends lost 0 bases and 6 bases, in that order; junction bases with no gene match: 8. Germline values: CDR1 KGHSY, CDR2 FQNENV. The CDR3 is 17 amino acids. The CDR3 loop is CASSQSMTSGLGNEQFF. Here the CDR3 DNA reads TGTGCCAGCAGCCAATCGATGACTAGCGGGCTTGGCAATGAGCAGTTCTTC.

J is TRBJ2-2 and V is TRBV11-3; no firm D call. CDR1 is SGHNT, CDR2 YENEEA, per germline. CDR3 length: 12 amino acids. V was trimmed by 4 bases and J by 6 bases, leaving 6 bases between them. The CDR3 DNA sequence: TGTGCCAGCAGCTCCCCGGCCGGGGAGCTGTTTTTT. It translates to CASSSPAGELFF.

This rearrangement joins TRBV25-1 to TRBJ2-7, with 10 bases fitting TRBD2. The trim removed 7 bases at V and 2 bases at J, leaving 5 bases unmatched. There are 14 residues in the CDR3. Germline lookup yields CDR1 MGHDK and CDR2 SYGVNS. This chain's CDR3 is CASTVAGGPYEQYF. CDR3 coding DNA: TGTGCCAGCACCGTAGCGGGAGGCCCCTACGAGCAGTACTTC.

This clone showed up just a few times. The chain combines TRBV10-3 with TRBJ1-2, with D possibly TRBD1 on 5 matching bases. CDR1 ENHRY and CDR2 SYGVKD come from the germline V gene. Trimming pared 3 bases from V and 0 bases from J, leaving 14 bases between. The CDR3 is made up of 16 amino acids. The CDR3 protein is CAISESKTASNYGYTF. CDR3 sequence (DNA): TGTGCCATCAGTGAATCGAAGACAGCCTCTAACTATGGCTACACCTTC.

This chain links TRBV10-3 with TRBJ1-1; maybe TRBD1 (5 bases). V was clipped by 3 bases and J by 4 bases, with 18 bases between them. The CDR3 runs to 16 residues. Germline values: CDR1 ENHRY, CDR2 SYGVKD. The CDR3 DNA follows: TGTGCCATCAGTGAATATAGAATAGGGGAGGGCACTGAAGCTTTCTTT. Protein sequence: CAISEYRIGEGTEAFF.

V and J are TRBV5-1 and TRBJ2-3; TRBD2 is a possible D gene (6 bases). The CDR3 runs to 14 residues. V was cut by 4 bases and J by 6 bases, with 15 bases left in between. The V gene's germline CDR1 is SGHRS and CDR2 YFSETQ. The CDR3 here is CASSLGTAGDTQYF. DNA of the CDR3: TGCGCCAGCAGCCTTGGGACTGCCGGGGATACGCAGTATTTT.

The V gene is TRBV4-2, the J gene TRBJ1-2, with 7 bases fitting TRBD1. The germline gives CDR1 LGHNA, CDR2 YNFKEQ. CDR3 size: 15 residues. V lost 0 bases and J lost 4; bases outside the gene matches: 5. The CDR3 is CASSQDLGTAYGYTF. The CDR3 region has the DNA TGTGCCAGCAGCCAAGATTTAGGGACAGCCTATGGCTACACCTTC.

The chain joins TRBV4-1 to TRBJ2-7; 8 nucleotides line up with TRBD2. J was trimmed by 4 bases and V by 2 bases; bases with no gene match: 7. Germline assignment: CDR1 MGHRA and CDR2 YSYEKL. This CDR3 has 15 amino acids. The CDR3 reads CASSQTTSELYEQYF. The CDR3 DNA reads TGCGCCAGCAGCCAAACGACTAGCGAACTATACGAGCAGTACTTC.

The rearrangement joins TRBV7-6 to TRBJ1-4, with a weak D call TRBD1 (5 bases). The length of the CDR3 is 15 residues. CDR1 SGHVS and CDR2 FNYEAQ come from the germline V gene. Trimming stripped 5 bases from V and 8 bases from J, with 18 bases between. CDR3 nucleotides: TGTGCCAGCAGCCCCGAAGGAGGGGCCAACGAAAAACTGTTTTTT. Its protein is CASSPEGGANEKLFF.

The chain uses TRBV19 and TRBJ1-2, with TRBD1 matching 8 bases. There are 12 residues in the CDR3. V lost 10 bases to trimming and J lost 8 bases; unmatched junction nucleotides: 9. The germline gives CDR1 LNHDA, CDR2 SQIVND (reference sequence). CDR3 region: CATKQGGSGYTF. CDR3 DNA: TGTGCCACCAAACAGGGGGGTTCGGGCTACACCTTC. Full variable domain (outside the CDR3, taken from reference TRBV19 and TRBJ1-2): DGGITQSPKYLFRKEGQNVTLSCEQNLNHDAMYWYRQDPGQGLRLIYYSQIVNDFQKGDIAEGYSVSREKKESFPLTVTSAQKNPTAFYLCATKQGGSGYTFGSGTRLTVV.

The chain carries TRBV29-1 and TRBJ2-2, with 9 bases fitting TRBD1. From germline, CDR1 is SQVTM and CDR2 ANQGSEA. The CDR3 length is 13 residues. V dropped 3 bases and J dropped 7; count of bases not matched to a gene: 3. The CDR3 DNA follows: TGCAGCGTTGAGAGGACAGGGGACGGGGAGCTGTTTTTT. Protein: CSVERTGDGELFF.